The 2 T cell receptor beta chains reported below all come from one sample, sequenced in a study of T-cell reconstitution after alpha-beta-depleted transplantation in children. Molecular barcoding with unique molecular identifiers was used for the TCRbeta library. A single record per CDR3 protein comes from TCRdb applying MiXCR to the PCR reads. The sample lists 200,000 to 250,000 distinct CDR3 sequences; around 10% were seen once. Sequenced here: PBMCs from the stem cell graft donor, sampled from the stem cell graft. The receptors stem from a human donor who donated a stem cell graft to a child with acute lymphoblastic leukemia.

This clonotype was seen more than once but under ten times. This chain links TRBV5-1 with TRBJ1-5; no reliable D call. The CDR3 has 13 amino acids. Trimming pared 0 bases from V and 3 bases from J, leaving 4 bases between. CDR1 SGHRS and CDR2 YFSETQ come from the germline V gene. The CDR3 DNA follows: TGCGCCAGCAGCTTGGGGTACAATCAGCCCCAGCATTTT. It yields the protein CASSLGYNQPQHF.

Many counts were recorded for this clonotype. This chain's CDR3 is CASSIRGSYGYTF. CDR3 coding DNA: TGTGCCAGTTCTATTCGGGGGAGCTATGGCTACACCTTC. The chain uses TRBV12-3 or TRBV12-4 and TRBJ1-2; possible D gene TRBD1, 5 bases. Trimming shortened V by 9 bases and J by 4 bases, and 15 bases separated the two germline ends. This CDR3 spans 13 amino acids.